The sequence of this T cell receptor (beta chain) was determined in a study of T-cell reconstitution after alpha-beta-depleted transplantation in children. This clonotype was seen ten or more times. Unique molecular identifiers were used to barcode this TCRbeta library. TCRdb redid the calling of the PCR reads with MiXCR, one entry per CDR3 protein. The sample includes 200,000 to 250,000 distinct CDR3 sequences, less than 9% seen only once; the top ten take less than 8%. V was pared by 3 bases and J by 2 bases, with 8 bases of the junction left unmatched. The CDR3 totals 17 residues. Per germline, CDR1 MDHEN and CDR2 SYDVKM.

The sequence was obtained from a male patient younger than 18 who had a stem cell transplant for acute lymphoblastic leukemia, so the T cells may come from the graft donor. The material was PBMCs, mostly from graft donor cells, obtained 180 days after TCRalphabeta/CD19-depleted stem cell transplant. This chain uses TRBV28 with TRBJ1-4; 8 bases match TRBD1. CDR3 residues: CASSFPYRGMTNEKLFF. CDR3 nucleotides: TGTGCCAGCAGTTTTCCCTACAGGGGGATGACTAATGAAAAACTGTTTTTT.